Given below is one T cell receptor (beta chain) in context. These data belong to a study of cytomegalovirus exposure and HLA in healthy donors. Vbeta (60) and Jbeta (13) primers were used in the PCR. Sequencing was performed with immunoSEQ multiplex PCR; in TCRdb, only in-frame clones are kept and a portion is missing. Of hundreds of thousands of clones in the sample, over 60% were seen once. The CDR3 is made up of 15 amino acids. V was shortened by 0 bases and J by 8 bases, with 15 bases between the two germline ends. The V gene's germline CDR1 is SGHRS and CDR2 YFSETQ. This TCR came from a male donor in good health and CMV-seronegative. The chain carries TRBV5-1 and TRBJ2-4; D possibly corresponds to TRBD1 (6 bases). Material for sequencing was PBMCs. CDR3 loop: CASSLAVQGLDIQYF. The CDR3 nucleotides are TGCGCCAGCAGCTTGGCGGTGCAGGGGTTGGACATTCAGTACTTC.